These 8 T cell receptor beta chains came from one sample sequenced in a study of T cells in Graves' hyperthyroidism and ophthalmopathy. It was RNA transcripts that yielded the amplified TCR beta CDR3 regions. First-round RT-PCR targeting the TCR CDR3 was performed with the HTBI primer set. TCRdb re-derived calls from the multiplex PCR reads in MiXCR, one entry per CDR3 protein. The sample has 490,000 or so distinct CDR3 sequences, about 20% seen once. Sample: blood. These receptors were obtained from a man aged 40-49 years with Graves' ophthalmopathy.

In DNA, the CDR3 is TGCAGTGCCACCGACAGTTCTCAGGATCAGCCCCAGCATTTT. Its protein product is CSATDSSQDQPQHF. This sequence joins TRBV20-1 and TRBJ1-5; possibly TRBD1 for D (5 bases). The ends were cut back, 6 bases at V and 5 bases at J, with 17 bases in the middle. The germline V gene has CDR1 DFQATT and CDR2 SNEGSKA (reference sequence). This CDR3 is built from 14 residues.

V is TRBV15 and J is TRBJ1-2; the D gene is possibly TRBD1 (5 bases). Trimming removed 1 base at V and 2 bases at J, with 8 bases between. CDR3 length: 14 residues. The germline gives CDR1 LNHNV, CDR2 YYDKDF (reference sequence). The CDR3 is CATSRGGGNYGYTF. CDR3 bases: TGTGCCACCAGCAGAGGCGGGGGGAACTATGGCTACACCTTC.

CDR3 region: CASSLTSGRTTDTQYF. The CDR3 coding sequence is TGTGCCAGCAGTTTAACTAGCGGGAGGACGACAGATACGCAGTATTTT. The chain employs TRBV28 and TRBJ2-3; TRBD2 agrees at 12 bases. Trimming removed 2 bases from V and 3 bases from J; junction bases left unmatched: 3. The germline V gene encodes CDR1 MDHEN and CDR2 SYDVKM. The CDR3 totals 16 residues.

This clonotype showed up many times. The chain uses TRBV15 and TRBJ2-1; 9 bases match TRBD2. Germline CDR1 reads LNHNV; CDR2 reads YYDKDF (reference sequence). The length of the CDR3 is 17 residues. The trim removed 2 bases at V and 5 bases at J, leaving 10 bases unmatched. The CDR3, as DNA: TGTGCCACCAGCAGACCCCCGACTAGCGGTACCGACAATGAGCAGTTCTTC. This codes for CATSRPPTSGTDNEQFF. The full variable domain, its missing parts supplied by reference TRBV15 and TRBJ2-1, is DAMVIQNPRYQVTQFGKPVTLSCSQTLNHNVMYWYQQKSSQAPKLLFHYYDKDFNNEADTPDNFQSRRPNTSFCFLDIRSPGLGDTAMYLCATSRPPTSGTDNEQFFGPGTRLTVL.

J is TRBJ1-3 and V is TRBV12-3 or TRBV12-4; no clear D gene. Trimming cost V 6 bases and J 2 bases, with 8 bases left between them. The CDR3 length is 13 residues. The CDR3 spells CASRTRAGNTIYF. Written as DNA, the CDR3 is TGTGCCAGCAGGACAAGGGCTGGAAACACCATATATTTT.

This clonotype was picked up a small number of times. The chain combines TRBV7-8 with TRBJ1-2; possibly TRBD1 for D (5 bases). This CDR3 region has 14 residues. The V end was cut by 1 base, the J end by 8 bases, with 14 bases between. Per the germline V gene, CDR1 is SGHVS and CDR2 is FQNEAQ. This CDR3 reads CASSLVQQGQGYTF. The CDR3 region has the DNA TGTGCCAGCAGCTTAGTCCAGCAGGGTCAGGGCTACACCTTC.

This clonotype was seen repeatedly, ten times or more. The chain recombines TRBV7-6 with TRBJ2-3, with TRBD2 matching over 8 bases. From germline, CDR1 is SGHVS and CDR2 FNYEAQ. V lost 2 bases and J lost 0; bases outside the gene matches: 13. The CDR3 has 19 residues. The DNA of the CDR3 is TGTGCCAGCAGCTTATCGGTAGCGGGACAACCTATAAGCACAGATACGCAGTATTTT. Protein product: CASSLSVAGQPISTDTQYF. The full variable domain, with the rest looked up from reference TRBV7-6 and TRBJ2-3, is GAGVSQSPRYKVTKRGQDVALRCDPISGHVSLYWYRQALGQGPEFLTYFNYEAQQDKSGLPNDRFSAERPEGSISTLTIQRTEQRDSAMYRCASSLSVAGQPISTDTQYFGPGTRLTVL.

J is TRBJ2-5 and V is TRBV6-2 or TRBV6-3, with TRBD2 matching over 8 bases. V lost 5 bases, J lost 4 bases, and 6 bases stayed unmatched. In germline, CDR1 is MNHEY, CDR2 SVGEGT. CDR3 length equals 14 residues. The CDR3 DNA follows: TGTGCCAGCAGTACCACTGCGGGAGGAGAGACCCAGTACTTC. The encoded protein is CASSTTAGGETQYF.